The clone carrying this T cell receptor beta chain was picked up a small number of times. Its cognate antigen is unknown. The data stem from a study of early T cells in non-severe SARS-CoV-2 infection. Study overall: Unsorted whole blood bulk RNA was sequenced, with unpaired chains.

The protocol attached unique molecular identifiers to individual cDNA molecules. TCRdb processed the 5' RACE reads anew with MiXCR; each CDR3 protein has one entry. Among roughly 70,000 distinct CDR3 sequences, 20% to 25% were seen once, and the ten largest hold 16%. Trimming pared 6 bases from V and 2 bases from J, leaving 12 bases between. The germline V gene has CDR1 MNHEY and CDR2 SVGAGI. This CDR3 is built from 14 residues. Regarding the study as a whole: Matching against VDJdb likely underestimated virus-specific expansions, favoring anti-spike CD8.

This receptor was taken from an adult who was a healthcare worker with PCR-confirmed SARS-CoV-2 infection or an uninfected control (not recorded which). The chain couples TRBV6-5 to TRBJ2-3; D might be TRBD2 (7 bases). Here the sequenced sample was whole blood, taken at baseline. The CDR3 nucleotides read TGTGCCAGCAGGCGGGGGCCCAACACAGATACGCAGTATTTT. Protein: CASRRGPNTDTQYF.